This entry concerns a single TCR beta chain. V dropped 6 bases and J dropped 5; count of bases not matched to a gene: 20. Germline lookup yields CDR1 PRHDT and CDR2 FYEKMQ (reference sequence). This CDR3 spans 18 amino acids. This table comes from immunoSEQ multiplex PCR, and its TCRdb copy is limited to in-frame clones, with some not included. The repertoire holds 160,000 or so clones, with around four fifths as singletons. This sample stems from a study of cytomegalovirus exposure and HLA in healthy donors. Overall study context: In a later analysis, it was reported that the 110 or so validation repertoires had been produced on the same platform as the 690 or so repertoires belonging to the first cohort.

Source material: PBMCs. The sequence was collected from a man aged 25 to 40 in good health and CMV-seropositive. The genes are TRBV13 and TRBJ1-2; TRBD1 aligns across 8 bases. The CDR3 loop is CASRDVQTGESPPYGYTF. DNA for the CDR3: TGTGCCAGCAGGGACGTCCAGACAGGGGAGAGTCCCCCTTATGGCTACACCTTC. Full variable domain (rest looked up from reference TRBV13 and TRBJ1-2): AAGVIQSPRHLIKEKRETATLKCYPIPRHDTVYWYQQGPGQDPQFLISFYEKMQSDKGSIPDRFSAQQFSDYHSELNMSSLELGDSALYFCASRDVQTGESPPYGYTFGSGTRLTVV.